This TCR beta chain was profiled in a study of T cell repertoires in cytomegalovirus infection. Note on this clonotype: Its matching antigen is unknown.

Each CDR3 protein gets one entry after TCRdb re-called the reads with MiXCR. The data contain around 450,000 distinct CDR3 sequences, 31% of them singletons. Overall study results and limits: Totalled public TCR beta family frequency picked out people who carried CMV plus the relevant HLA.

J gave up 4 bases and V 3 bases, and 4 bases lay outside the gene matches. This CDR3 is built from 14 residues. Germline lookup yields CDR1 DFQATT and CDR2 SNEGSKA (reference sequence). The sequence derives from a human donor in good health (CMV status not recorded). Some clones in this sample may be carry-over from other donors' samples. Material: PBMCs. This chain links TRBV20-1 with TRBJ1-1, with 11 bases aligning to TRBD1. The CDR3 loop reads CSASGQGAVTEAFF. The CDR3 region has the DNA TGCAGTGCTAGCGGACAGGGGGCTGTCACTGAAGCTTTCTTT.